This T cell receptor beta chain was recovered during a study of T cell responses to AZD1222 COVID-19 vaccine. Study-wide results and limits: Seropositive at baseline were only 5 or 6 AZD1222 recipients. All repertoire sampling was performed exclusively after the peak T cell response.

The repertoire was sequenced with immunoSEQ multiplex PCR; TCRdb's copy has only in-frame clones and lacks some. Of roughly 120,000 clones listed, around 92% are singletons. This CDR3 comprises 12 residues. Germline V gene lookup returns CDR1 DFQATT and CDR2 SNEGSKA (reference sequence). Trimming removed 3 bases from V and 2 bases from J, with 5 bases in between. As regards this clone: Its specificity is not known.

The chain joins TRBV20-1 to TRBJ1-3; D gene uncertain. The source is an adult who received the AZD1222 COVID-19 vaccine. Here the sequenced sample was peripheral blood, taken 28 days after the second AZD1222 dose. CDR3: CSASLPGNTIYF. The CDR3 bases are TGCAGTGCTAGTCTTCCTGGAAACACCATATATTTT.